These T cell receptor beta chains were read from a single sample in a study of blood T cell repertoires in COVID-19. The repertoire was sequenced with immunoSEQ multiplex PCR; TCRdb's copy has only in-frame clones and lacks some. The profile covers under 300,000 clones, with around nine tenths appearing a single time and 1.9% taken by the ten largest. Sequenced sample: PBMCs or T cells enriched from blood (not recorded which). These TCRs come from an older woman who had recovered from COVID-19. The CDR3 runs from the conserved cysteine through the conserved F or W. The D gene is left open where the match is weak. Some rows mark clone size as missing; the rest say once, few, many or name a class of expanded clone.

d_call	j_call	clone_size	v_call	cdr3_aa	cdr3_nt
-	TRBJ2-7	-	TRBV11-3	CASSSLTGARYEQYF	TGTGCCAGCAGCAGCCTGACAGGCGCGCGCTACGAGCAGTACTTC
-	TRBJ1-1	once	TRBV5-1	CASKFYGATEAFF	TGCGCCAGCAAATTCTATGGGGCAACAGAAGCTTTCTTT
TRBD1	TRBJ2-5	-	TRBV5-1	CASSPAGGQETQYF	TGCGCCAGCAGCCCCGCAGGGGGCCAAGAGACCCAGTACTTC
TRBD2	TRBJ2-1	-	TRBV15	CATSRDDKREALSYNEQFF	TGTGCCACCAGCAGAGATGATAAGCGGGAGGCCCTCTCCTACAATGAGCAGTTCTTC
TRBD1	TRBJ1-2	-	TRBV28	CASSENRGLNGYTF	TGTGCCAGCAGTGAAAACAGGGGATTAAATGGCTACACCTTC
TRBD2	TRBJ2-7	-	TRBV11-3	CASSLASGRIPPANEQYF	TGTGCCAGCAGCTTAGCTAGCGGGAGAATCCCCCCCGCTAATGAGCAGTACTTC
TRBD2	TRBJ2-7	few	TRBV30	CAWSGRLAGAYEQYF	TGTGCCTGGAGTGGCAGACTAGCGGGAGCATACGAGCAGTACTTC
TRBD2	TRBJ2-1	-	TRBV28	CASSPPSGRAAFF	TGTGCCAGCAGTCCCCCTAGCGGGAGGGCCGCGTTCTTC
TRBD2	TRBJ2-1	few	TRBV30	CAREAGGDNEQFF	TGTGCCCGGGAGGCGGGAGGGGACAATGAGCAGTTCTTC
TRBD1	TRBJ1-5	-	TRBV19	CASRPTGSNQPQHF	TGTGCCAGTAGGCCGACAGGGTCCAATCAGCCCCAGCATTTT
TRBD1	TRBJ2-5	-	TRBV5-5	CASSWGQGRETQYF	TGTGCCAGCAGCTGGGGACAGGGGAGAGAGACCCAGTACTTC
-	TRBJ1-3	few	TRBV6-5	CASSTGEGNTIYF	TGTGCCAGCAGTACAGGCGAGGGAAACACCATATATTTT
TRBD1	TRBJ2-6	-	TRBV9	CASSRTGALSGANVLTF	TGTGCCAGCAGTCGGACAGGGGCTCTTTCTGGGGCCAACGTCCTGACTTTC
-	TRBJ1-2	-	TRBV20-1	CSAPLTGTYTF	TGCAGTGCCCCTTTAACAGGGACCTACACCTTC
-	TRBJ2-7	-	TRBV19	CASSREGQGIYEQYF	TGTGCCAGTAGCAGGGAGGGACAAGGGATCTACGAGCAGTACTTC
-	TRBJ2-1	-	TRBV18	CASSPGGRGGNEQFF	TGTGCCAGCTCACCGGGCGGTCGTGGAGGGAATGAGCAGTTCTTC
-	TRBJ1-2	-	TRBV3-1/TRBV3-2	CASSQDALYKGLNFGYTF	TGTGCCAGCAGCCAGGATGCCCTGTATAAGGGGCTGAATTTTGGCTACACCTTC
-	TRBJ1-5	-	TRBV19	CASSKTGPNQPQHF	TGTGCCAGTAGTAAAACAGGGCCCAATCAGCCCCAGCATTTT
-	TRBJ1-2	-	TRBV19	CASSMAGRLANYGYTF	TGTGCCAGTAGTATGGCTGGCAGACTAGCTAACTATGGCTACACCTTC
-	TRBJ2-7	-	TRBV28	CASSFRRGSSYEQYF	TGTGCCAGCAGTTTTCGCCGGGGGAGCTCCTACGAGCAGTACTTC
TRBD1	TRBJ1-2	-	TRBV11-2	CASSFRDRGGGYTF	TGTGCCAGCAGCTTTAGGGACAGGGGTGGCGGCTACACCTTC
-	TRBJ1-1	once	TRBV5-1	CASSLVLSDTEAFF	TGCGCCAGCAGCTTGGTCCTATCCGACACTGAAGCTTTCTTT